The present T cell receptor beta chain was sequenced within a study of shared T cell receptors in the human thymus. The assay was immunoSEQ multiplex PCR, and TCRdb's table has in-frame clones only and misses some. The sample has some 400,000 clones, roughly 94% seen once. Sequenced material: thymocytes. This sequence was found in a human donor.

The CDR3 DNA reads as TGTGCCAGCAGCCAAGTCGTTAAGATCGGGAGGGATAACTATGGCTACACCTTC. Translating gives CASSQVVKIGRDNYGYTF. The chain uses TRBV14 and TRBJ1-2; no definite D call. The CDR3 covers 18 residues. Germline V gives CDR1 SGHDN, CDR2 FVKESK. V dropped 1 base and J dropped 1 base, with 19 bases sitting between them.